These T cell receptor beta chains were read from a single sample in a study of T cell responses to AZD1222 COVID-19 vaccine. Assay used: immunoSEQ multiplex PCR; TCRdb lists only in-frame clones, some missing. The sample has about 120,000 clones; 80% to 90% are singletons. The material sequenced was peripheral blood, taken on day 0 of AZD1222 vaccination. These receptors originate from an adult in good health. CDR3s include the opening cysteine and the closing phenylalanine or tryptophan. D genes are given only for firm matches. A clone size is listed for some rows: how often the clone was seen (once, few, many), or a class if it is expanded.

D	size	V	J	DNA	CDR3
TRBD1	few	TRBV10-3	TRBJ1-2	TGTGCCATCAACCGAGTAACAGGGGGCCCGAATGGCTACACCTTC	CAINRVTGGPNGYTF
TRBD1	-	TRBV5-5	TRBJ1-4	TGTGCCAGCAGACGGGGGACAGCTACAACTAATGAAAAACTGTTTTTT	CASRRGTATTNEKLFF
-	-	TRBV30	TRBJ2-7	TGTGCCTGGAGTAAACGGGGGACCTACGAGCAGTACTTC	CAWSKRGTYEQYF
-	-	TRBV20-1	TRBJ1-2	TGCAGTGCTAGTTCCGCAGGGGAAGGAGGGGGAGGCTATGGCTACACCTTC	CSASSAGEGGGGYGYTF
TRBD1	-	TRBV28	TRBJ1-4	TGTGCCAGCAGTTTCACTGGACAGGGTAATGAAAAACTGTTTTTT	CASSFTGQGNEKLFF
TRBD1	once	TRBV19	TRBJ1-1	TGTGCCAGTAGTCTCACAGGGGGTGGACACACTGAAGCTTTCTTT	CASSLTGGGHTEAFF
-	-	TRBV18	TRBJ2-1	TGTGCCAGCTCACCCTCGACTAGTTACAATGAGCAGTTCTTC	CASSPSTSYNEQFF
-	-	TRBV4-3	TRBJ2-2	TGCGCCAGCAGTACATCCGGGCCTGTGGGACACTCGAACACCGGGGAGCTGTTTTTT	CASSTSGPVGHSNTGELFF
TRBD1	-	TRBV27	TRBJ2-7	TGTGCCAGCAGGTACAGGGGGAGCTCCTACGAGCAGTACTTC	CASRYRGSSYEQYF
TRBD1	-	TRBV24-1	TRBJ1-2	TGTGCCACCAGTGACTCGGGGACAGGCTATGGCTACACCTTC	CATSDSGTGYGYTF
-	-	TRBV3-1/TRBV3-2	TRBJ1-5	TGTGCCAGCAGCCAAGGGTCGGGGCCCCATCAGCCCCAGCATTTT	CASSQGSGPHQPQHF
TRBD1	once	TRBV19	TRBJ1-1	TGTGCCAGTAGTATTTCCCCGGACAGGTTCGCAACGAACACTGAAGCTTTCTTT	CASSISPDRFATNTEAFF
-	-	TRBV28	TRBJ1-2	TGTGCCAGCAGCCCTCCGGGGGTTAACTATGGCTACACCTTC	CASSPPGVNYGYTF
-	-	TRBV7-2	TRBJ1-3	TGTGCCAGCAGCTCTAGGGGGGGGCGAGGAAACACCATATATTTT	CASSSRGGRGNTIYF